The 20 T cell receptor beta chains given below trace back to one sample, sequenced in a study of blood T cell repertoires in COVID-19. Sequencing was performed with immunoSEQ multiplex PCR; in TCRdb, only in-frame clones are kept and a portion is missing. The repertoire holds a few hundred thousand clones, with roughly 86% as singletons. The specimen sequenced was PBMCs or T cells enriched from blood (not recorded which). The receptors stem from a woman aged 25 to 39 who had been exposed to COVID-19.

The chain employs TRBV11-2 and TRBJ1-3; no clear D. Germline CDR1 SGHAT, CDR2 FQNNGV. The germline V and J ends were trimmed by 1 base and 2 bases, with 9 bases remaining between them. CDR3 length equals 15 residues. The CDR3, as DNA: TGTGCCAGCAGCTTAGGTAGAGGGACTGGAAACACCATATATTTT. This sequence encodes CASSLGRGTGNTIYF.

The V and J genes are TRBV18 and TRBJ1-5; 9 positions match TRBD1. Germline V gives CDR1 KGHSH, CDR2 LQKENI. There are 16 residues in the CDR3. Trimming removed 2 bases from V and 2 bases from J; junction bases left unmatched: 4. The CDR3 reads CASSPSTGGGNQPQHF. CDR3 DNA: TGTGCCAGCTCACCATCAACAGGGGGCGGCAATCAGCCCCAGCATTTT.

V gene TRBV19 combines with J gene TRBJ2-1; 14 bases are a match to TRBD2. Germline CDR1 LNHDA, CDR2 SQIVND (reference sequence). This CDR3 is built from 18 residues. V trimming: 5 bases; J trimming: 8 bases; junction bases outside the gene matches: 14. CDR3 DNA: TGTGCCAGTAGTCCAGGGACTAGCGGGGGCTCCGCGGTGGATGAGCAGTTCTTC. It codes for CASSPGTSGGSAVDEQFF.

The chain carries TRBV19 and TRBJ2-5, with D tentatively TRBD2 (6 bases). V shed 1 base and J shed 3 bases, with 12 bases lying between them. Germline CDR1 is LNHDA and CDR2 is SQIVND (reference sequence). The CDR3 is made up of 15 amino acids. The CDR3 nucleotides are TGTGCCAGTAGTATAGTGGTACGGAGGGAAGAGACCCAGTACTTC. This gives the protein CASSIVVRREETQYF.

This chain connects TRBV6-5 to TRBJ2-7; tentative D call: TRBD2 (5 bases). V was clipped by 4 bases and J by 1 base, with 11 bases between them. Germline V gene lookup returns CDR1 MNHEY and CDR2 SVGAGI. The CDR3 extends over 14 amino acids. The CDR3 sequence is CASSFATGSYEQYF. The CDR3 bases are TGTGCCAGCAGTTTCGCCACGGGGTCCTACGAGCAGTACTTC.

The rearrangement uses TRBV28 and TRBJ2-7; D may be TRBD2 (5 bases). Germline lookup yields CDR1 MDHEN and CDR2 SYDVKM. CDR3 size: 15 residues. Trimming took off 5 bases at V and 1 base at J, with 15 bases between the two ends. The chain's CDR3 is CASSTPGGGSYEQYF. The CDR3 DNA reads TGTGCCAGCAGTACCCCAGGAGGAGGATCCTACGAGCAGTACTTC.

The chain joins TRBV19 to TRBJ1-5; no firm D call. The ends were cut back, 1 base at V and 0 bases at J, with 7 bases in the middle. Per germline, CDR1 LNHDA and CDR2 SQIVND (reference sequence). CDR3 length equals 15 residues. The CDR3 region has the DNA TGTGCCAGTAGTATAGGCGTTTATAGCAATCAGCCCCAGCATTTT. Translating it yields CASSIGVYSNQPQHF.

V usage is TRBV27 and J usage is TRBJ2-7; TRBD2 is a possible D gene (6 bases). Germline-derived CDR1 and CDR2 are MNHEY and SMNVEV (reference sequence). The CDR3 runs to 13 residues. Trimming shortened V by 6 bases and J by 6 bases, and 15 bases separated the two germline ends. The DNA of the CDR3 is TGTGCCAGCAGGCGGCGGGGCTTGGGCGAGCAGTACTTC. Protein sequence: CASRRRGLGEQYF.

The chain is built from TRBV5-1 and TRBJ2-7, with 12 bases that match TRBD1. Germline CDR1 reads SGHRS; CDR2 reads YFSETQ. V dropped 0 bases and J dropped 6; count of bases not matched to a gene: 4. This CDR3 is built from 15 residues. CDR3 in DNA: TGCGCCAGCAGCTTGGGGGACAGGGGGCTAGGCGAGCAGTACTTC. It yields the protein CASSLGDRGLGEQYF. Supplemented by reference TRBV5-1 and TRBJ2-7, the full variable domain reads KAGVTQTPRYLIKTRGQQVTLSCSPISGHRSVSWYQQTPGQGLQFLFEYFSETQRNKGNFPGRFSGRQFSNSRSEMNVSTLELGDSALYLCASSLGDRGLGEQYFGPGTRLTVT.

V gene TRBV21-1 combines with J gene TRBJ2-1; TRBD2 was called by the table and not checked on the DNA. TRBV21-1 is an annotated pseudogene. There are 16 residues in the CDR3. CDR3 sequence (DNA): TGTGCCAGCAGCACCTCGACTAGCGGGGGAGCAAATGAGCAGTTCTTC. Translating gives CASSTSTSGGANEQFF.

This clone has more than one count but fewer than ten. CDR3 nucleotide sequence: TGTGCCAGCAGCTTAAAAGGGCGGGAAAGGAATGAGCAGTTCTTC. Protein sequence: CASSLKGRERNEQFF. The V and J genes are TRBV7-3 and TRBJ2-1; D might be TRBD2 (6 bases). The CDR3 spans 15 residues. Per germline, CDR1 SGHTA and CDR2 FQGTGA. With 1 base removed from V and 7 bases from J, the gap between germline ends came to 14 bases.

The chain employs TRBV7-8 and TRBJ2-2; TRBD2 matches 13 bases. After removal of 5 bases from V and 7 bases from J, the junction contained 10 bases not matched to a gene. CDR3 length equals 17 residues. Germline V gives CDR1 SGHVS, CDR2 FQNEAQ. In DNA, the CDR3 is TGTGCCAGCAGCCCGAGGACTAGCGGGAGCGGGGGCGGGGAGCTGTTTTTT. Its protein product is CASSPRTSGSGGGELFF.

The rearrangement uses TRBV2 and TRBJ2-4; TRBD1 matches 9 bases. The V segment lost 5 bases and the J segment 4 bases; nucleotides outside the gene matches: 3. The CDR3 extends over 14 amino acids. Per the germline V gene, CDR1 is SNHLY and CDR2 is FYNNEI. The CDR3 nucleotides are TGTGCCAGCAGTTGGGACAGGGTGAAAAACATTCAGTACTTC. It specifies CASSWDRVKNIQYF.

The sample holds a few counts of this clone. The V and J genes are TRBV9 and TRBJ1-5; D might be TRBD1 (5 bases). V was shortened by 0 bases and J by 5 bases, with 12 bases between the two germline ends. This CDR3 has 15 amino acids. Per germline, CDR1 SGDLS and CDR2 YYNGEE. The CDR3 spells CASSVGPEGHQPQHF. The CDR3 DNA sequence: TGTGCCAGCAGCGTAGGACCGGAGGGGCATCAGCCCCAGCATTTT.

The chain couples TRBV4-2 to TRBJ1-5; D possibly corresponds to TRBD1 (5 bases). Between the trimmed V and J ends, which lost 2 bases and 6 bases, there was a span of 17 bases. Germline V gene lookup returns CDR1 LGHNA and CDR2 YNFKEQ. The length of the CDR3 is 16 residues. The CDR3 reads CASSQIGGQGGQPQHF. CDR3 in DNA: TGTGCCAGCAGCCAAATAGGAGGGCAGGGCGGTCAGCCCCAGCATTTT.

The rearrangement links TRBV5-5 to TRBJ1-5; D possibly corresponds to TRBD1 (6 bases). V gave up 0 bases and J gave up 3 bases, with 10 bases separating them. From germline, CDR1 is SGHKS and CDR2 YYEKEE (reference sequence). This CDR3 has 15 amino acids. CDR3 sequence: CASSLATGSNQPQHF. DNA of the CDR3: TGTGCCAGCAGCTTGGCGACAGGTTCCAATCAGCCCCAGCATTTT.

The chain has TRBV3-1 (or the pseudogene TRBV3-2) and TRBJ1-2; D may be TRBD1 (5 bases). This CDR3 spans 17 amino acids. From germline, CDR1 is LGHDT and CDR2 YNNKEL (reference sequence). V gave up 5 bases and J gave up 2 bases, with 21 bases separating them. CDR3 DNA: TGTGCCAGCAGCGCAAAACGGGGGACTCGGCGGAACTATGGCTACACCTTC. Translating it yields CASSAKRGTRRNYGYTF.

The chain carries TRBV18 and TRBJ1-2, with D perhaps TRBD1 (5 bases). Trimming pared 6 bases from V and 7 bases from J, leaving 12 bases between. Germline CDR1 reads KGHSH; CDR2 reads LQKENI. The CDR3 runs to 12 residues. The CDR3 DNA is TGTGCCAGCTCCGCGGACAACCCTGGCTACACCTTC. Protein sequence: CASSADNPGYTF.

The rearrangement joins TRBV27 to TRBJ1-6, with a possible D match to TRBD1 (5 bases). Germline loops: CDR1 MNHEY, CDR2 SMNVEV (reference sequence). The length of the CDR3 is 15 residues. V was trimmed by 3 bases and J by 6 bases, leaving 12 bases between them. CDR3 sequence (DNA): TGTGCCAGCAGTTTTTTAGTAGGGGCTAATTCACCCCTCCACTTT. This encodes CASSFLVGANSPLHF.

The chain is built from TRBV11-2 and TRBJ1-2; D remains unclear. V lost 5 bases, J lost 8 bases, and 15 bases lay in between. This CDR3 spans 13 amino acids. The V gene's germline CDR1 is SGHAT and CDR2 FQNNGV. As DNA, the CDR3 is TGTGCCAGCAGCGCCCTAGAGGTGGTGGGCTACACCTTC. Its protein is CASSALEVVGYTF.